These 24 T cell receptor beta chains were all obtained from the same sample, sequenced in a study of cytomegalovirus exposure and HLA in healthy donors. PCR was performed using 60 Vbeta and 13 Jbeta primers. Only in-frame clones appear in the TCRdb table, and some are missing; sequencing was by immunoSEQ multiplex PCR. The table includes 80,000 to 95,000 clones, roughly 74% detected once. The sequenced sample consisted of PBMCs. The receptors come from a woman aged 18 to 35 in good health and CMV-seropositive.

The rearrangement links TRBV5-6 to TRBJ1-5; TRBD1 aligns across 7 bases. The CDR3 is 15 amino acids. J gave up 1 base and V 4 bases, and 5 bases lay outside the gene matches. Looked up from germline, CDR1 is SGHDT and CDR2 is YYEEEE. The chain's CDR3 is CASSLRGRSNQPQHF. CDR3 in DNA: TGTGCCAGCAGCCTCAGGGGGAGGAGCAATCAGCCCCAGCATTTT. The whole variable domain, remainder taken from reference TRBV5-6 and TRBJ1-5, is DAGVTQSPTHLIKTRGQQVTLRCSPKSGHDTVSWYQQALGQGPQFIFQYYEEEERQRGNFPDRFSGHQFPNYSSELNVNALLLGDSALYLCASSLRGRSNQPQHFGDGTRLSIL.

V is TRBV30 and J is TRBJ2-1; the D gene is possibly TRBD2 (7 bases). CDR3 length: 15 residues. Germline values: CDR1 GTSNPN, CDR2 SVGIG (reference sequence). V gave up 2 bases and J gave up 8 bases, with 19 bases separating them. CDR3 in amino acids: CAWSRGEGRRDEQFF. For the CDR3, the DNA is TGTGCCTGGAGTAGGGGGGAGGGCCGAAGAGATGAGCAGTTCTTC.

CDR3 DNA sequence: TGTGCCACCAGCAGAGACGGGATAGTTGGGGGGGCGAACACCGGGGAGCTGTTTTTT. This gives the protein CATSRDGIVGGANTGELFF. The chain uses TRBV15 and TRBJ2-2, with 7 positions matching TRBD2. This CDR3 region has 19 residues. Germline V gene data show CDR1 as LNHNV and CDR2 as YYDKDF (reference sequence). V dropped 0 bases and J dropped 0; count of bases not matched to a gene: 10. The variable domain in full, with the rest retrieved from reference TRBV15 and TRBJ2-2, is DAMVIQNPRYQVTQFGKPVTLSCSQTLNHNVMYWYQQKSSQAPKLLFHYYDKDFNNEADTPDNFQSRRPNTSFCFLDIRSPGLGDTAMYLCATSRDGIVGGANTGELFFGEGSRLTVL.

The chain joins TRBV6-4 to TRBJ2-3, with TRBD2 matching 9 bases. With V trimmed by 8 bases and J by 2 bases, 11 bases remained unmatched. The germline gives CDR1 MRHNA, CDR2 SNTAGT. This CDR3 has 16 residues. The DNA for the CDR3 is TGTGCCAGCTCGTTCGTAGCGGGGGCCGCCACAGATACGCAGTATTTT. Encoded protein: CASSFVAGAATDTQYF.

The chain combines TRBV19 with TRBJ2-7, with 9 bases fitting TRBD1. CDR3 length: 13 amino acids. The germline gives CDR1 LNHDA, CDR2 SQIVND (reference sequence). With 5 bases clipped from V and 5 bases from J, the junction kept 4 bases outside the gene matches. CDR3 DNA: TGTGCCAGTAGTTTACAGGGGGCCGACGAGCAGTACTTC. As protein: CASSLQGADEQYF. The whole variable domain, remainder taken from reference TRBV19 and TRBJ2-7, is DGGITQSPKYLFRKEGQNVTLSCEQNLNHDAMYWYRQDPGQGLRLIYYSQIVNDFQKGDIAEGYSVSREKKESFPLTVTSAQKNPTAFYLCASSLQGADEQYFGPGTRLTVT.

The rearrangement joins TRBV18 to TRBJ1-1; a possible D gene is TRBD1 (5 bases). Trimming took off 8 bases at V and 0 bases at J, with 10 bases between the two ends. The length of the CDR3 is 13 residues. Germline V gene sequence: CDR1 KGHSH, CDR2 LQKENI. The CDR3 DNA reads as TGTGCCAGCGCAAGACAGCTGAACACTGAAGCTTTCTTT. Protein sequence: CASARQLNTEAFF.

The chain couples TRBV6-5 to TRBJ2-5; D might be TRBD1 (5 bases). Trimming took 2 bases from V and 13 from J, leaving 11 bases between them. Per germline, CDR1 MNHEY and CDR2 SVGAGI. The CDR3 extends over 11 amino acids. The DNA for the CDR3 is TGTGCCAGCAGTTACGCGCAGGGCTGGTACTTC. Amino acids: CASSYAQGWYF.

The V gene is TRBV27, the J gene TRBJ2-3; weak D call: TRBD2 (6 bases). Trimming removed 4 bases at V and 6 bases at J, with 11 bases between. This CDR3 is built from 13 residues. Germline V CDR1 and CDR2: MNHEY, SMNVEV (reference sequence). CDR3 nucleotides: TGTGCCAGCAGTTCTAGCGCTACGGATACGCAGTATTTT. Protein: CASSSSATDTQYF.

This clone came up once. This chain joins TRBV27 and TRBJ1-1; 9 nucleotides agree with TRBD1. The CDR3 has 17 amino acids. Germline assignment: CDR1 MNHEY and CDR2 SMNVEV (reference sequence). The trim removed 1 base at V and 2 bases at J, leaving 8 bases unmatched. The CDR3 nucleotides are TGTGCCAGCAGTTTATTCATGGACAGGGGACAAAACACTGAAGCTTTCTTT. It is translated as CASSLFMDRGQNTEAFF.

The chain recombines TRBV28 with TRBJ2-7, with D tentatively TRBD2 (6 bases). V was trimmed by 3 bases and J by 4 bases, leaving 19 bases between them. The CDR3 runs to 16 residues. Germline CDR1 is MDHEN and CDR2 is SYDVKM. CDR3 nucleotides: TGTGCCAGCAGTTTCGCGGGGAATATGGGAAAATACGAGCAGTACTTC. This encodes CASSFAGNMGKYEQYF.

Of note for this clone: One junction end disagrees with the germline gene, perhaps due to a read error. The chain employs TRBV2 and TRBJ2-7; 9 bases fit TRBD2. Germline V gives CDR1 SNHLY, CDR2 FYNNEI. CDR3 length equals 13 residues. For the CDR3, the DNA is TGTGCCAGCAGTGAAGCTGCGGCGGGAGGGGGCGACTTC. Amino acid sequence: CASSEAAAGGGDF.

The table lists this clone with a few counts. The CDR3 is CASSQGRTGTTEAFF. CDR3 nucleotide sequence: TGTGCCAGCAGTCAAGGACGGACTGGAACCACTGAAGCTTTCTTT. The chain links TRBV2 to TRBJ1-1; no clear D gene. Germline V CDR1 and CDR2: SNHLY, FYNNEI. The germline V and J ends were trimmed by 5 bases and 4 bases, with 17 bases remaining between them. This CDR3 comprises 15 residues. The full variable domain, with the rest looked up from reference TRBV2 and TRBJ1-1, is EPEVTQTPSHQVTQMGQEVILRCVPISNHLYFYWYRQILGQKVEFLVSFYNNEISEKSEIFDDQFSVERPDGSNFTLKIRSTKLEDSAMYFCASSQGRTGTTEAFFGQGTRLTVV.

V and J are TRBV5-5 and TRBJ2-3; TRBD1 agrees at 8 bases. Germline values: CDR1 SGHKS, CDR2 YYEKEE (reference sequence). Germline trimming cut 4 bases from V and 2 bases from J; bases unmatched to any gene: 9. This CDR3 is 16 amino acids long. CDR3 sequence reads: CASSEDRTGSTDTQYF. In DNA, the CDR3 is TGTGCCAGCAGCGAAGACCGGACAGGGTCCACAGATACGCAGTATTTT.

This clone turned up a few times. This chain connects TRBV15 to TRBJ2-1; 8 positions agree with TRBD2. CDR3 length equals 13 residues. The J segment lost 7 bases and the V segment lost 4 bases, leaving 3 bases of the junction unmatched. The V gene's germline CDR1 is LNHNV and CDR2 YYDKDF (reference sequence). The CDR3 sequence: CATSTVAGNEQFF. The CDR3 DNA sequence: TGTGCCACCAGCACCGTAGCGGGAAATGAGCAGTTCTTC.

The rearrangement joins TRBV18 to TRBJ2-7, with 7 bases matching TRBD1. Germline V CDR1 and CDR2: KGHSH, LQKENI. The trim removed 2 bases at V and 3 bases at J, leaving 4 bases unmatched. The CDR3 has 14 amino acids. CDR3 region: CASSPSAGGYEQYF. The DNA for the CDR3 is TGTGCCAGCTCACCATCTGCAGGGGGCTACGAGCAGTACTTC.

The gene calls are TRBV5-8 and TRBJ2-1; 10 positions agree with TRBD2. V gave up 0 bases and J gave up 3 bases; unmatched junction bases: 6. This CDR3 region has 17 residues. Germline CDR1 and CDR2: SGHTS and YDEGEE. CDR3 sequence: CASSLGHLAGVYNEQFF. The CDR3, as DNA: TGTGCCAGCAGCTTGGGACATCTAGCGGGAGTCTACAATGAGCAGTTCTTC.

The genes are TRBV4-2 and TRBJ2-2; D perhaps matches TRBD1 (5 bases). The CDR3 extends over 17 amino acids. The germline V gene has CDR1 LGHNA and CDR2 YNFKEQ. Trimming removed 4 bases at V and 2 bases at J, with 17 bases between. CDR3 amino acids: CASSPAVDSYNTGELFF. The CDR3 DNA follows: TGTGCCAGCAGCCCGGCAGTTGACAGCTATAACACCGGGGAGCTGTTTTTT.

The chain links TRBV2 to TRBJ2-3; 14 bases are shared with TRBD2. Germline CDR1 and CDR2: SNHLY and FYNNEI. CDR3 size: 16 residues. Trimming removed 8 bases from V and 3 bases from J; junction bases left unmatched: 7. DNA for the CDR3: TGTGCCAGCGGGCTGACTAGCGGGAGGGTGACAGATACGCAGTATTTT. It codes for CASGLTSGRVTDTQYF.

This sequence joins TRBV19 and TRBJ1-5; 8 bases match TRBD1. There are 15 residues in the CDR3. Germline V lookup: CDR1 LNHDA, CDR2 SQIVND (reference sequence). V lost 6 bases and J lost 6; bases outside the gene matches: 10. Here the CDR3 reads CASRLDREARQPQHF. The CDR3 DNA follows: TGTGCCAGTAGACTGGACAGGGAGGCTCGTCAGCCCCAGCATTTT. Complete variable domain (other parts from reference TRBV19 and TRBJ1-5): DGGITQSPKYLFRKEGQNVTLSCEQNLNHDAMYWYRQDPGQGLRLIYYSQIVNDFQKGDIAEGYSVSREKKESFPLTVTSAQKNPTAFYLCASRLDREARQPQHFGDGTRLSIL.

This rearrangement joins TRBV7-6 to TRBJ2-7, with 9 bases lining up with TRBD1. V dropped 1 base and J dropped 1; count of bases not matched to a gene: 2. Germline V gives CDR1 SGHVS, CDR2 FNYEAQ. The CDR3 spans 15 residues. CDR3 nucleotides: TGTGCCAGCAGCTTAGAGGGGACAGGGTCCTACGAGCAGTACTTC. Protein product: CASSLEGTGSYEQYF. The complete variable domain, with remaining parts taken from reference TRBV7-6 and TRBJ2-7, reads GAGVSQSPRYKVTKRGQDVALRCDPISGHVSLYWYRQALGQGPEFLTYFNYEAQQDKSGLPNDRFSAERPEGSISTLTIQRTEQRDSAMYRCASSLEGTGSYEQYFGPGTRLTVT.

The rearrangement uses TRBV6-6 and TRBJ2-3; D possibly corresponds to TRBD2 (7 bases). The V gene lost 5 bases and the J gene lost 5 bases, with 14 bases spanning the gap. Germline-derived CDR1 and CDR2 are MNHNY and SVGAGI (reference sequence). CDR3 length equals 14 residues. The CDR3 bases are TGTGCCAGCAGTCATGCGGGGGCAAAAGATACGCAGTATTTT. As protein: CASSHAGAKDTQYF.

The chain couples TRBV7-2 to TRBJ1-2; D call uncertain. CDR1 SGHTA and CDR2 FQGNSA come from the germline V gene. V lost 3 bases to trimming and J lost 3 bases, with 5 bases between them. This CDR3 contains 12 residues. CDR3 amino acids: CASSLGDYGYTF. CDR3 in DNA: TGTGCCAGCAGCTTGGGCGACTATGGCTACACCTTC.

CDR3 nucleotide sequence: TGTGCCAGCTCACCACTCGAATTGCCGGGACATCCTAACTATGGCTACACCTTC. Its translation: CASSPLELPGHPNYGYTF. This chain links TRBV18 with TRBJ1-2; tentative D call: TRBD1 (6 bases). The V end was cut by 1 base, the J end by 0 bases, with 18 bases between. Per germline, CDR1 KGHSH and CDR2 LQKENI. This CDR3 is 18 amino acids long.

CDR3 in amino acids: CASSSQRGGPETQYF. The CDR3, as DNA: TGTGCCAGCAGCTCCCAGCGGGGGGGCCCAGAGACCCAGTACTTC. The J gene is TRBJ2-5, the V gene TRBV7-2, with 10 nucleotides matching TRBD2. V lost 4 bases to trimming and J lost 4 bases; unmatched junction nucleotides: 6. The CDR3 loop spans 15 amino acids. CDR1 SGHTA and CDR2 FQGNSA come from the germline V gene.